This is a list of T cell receptor beta chains from one sample in a study of yellow fever vaccine responses in identical twins. TCRdb itself ran the RT-PCR reads through MiXCR, one entry per CDR3 protein. The sample holds 30,000 to 40,000 distinct CDR3 sequences, about 61% seen once. Sample: T cells from blood (PBMCs), unsorted or a sorted subset (not recorded which), taken before or after yellow fever vaccination (not recorded which). These receptors were collected from a woman in her late teens or twenties who received the yellow fever vaccine. Both conserved end residues are part of each CDR3. A D gene is named only where the DNA matches it firmly. The listing skips clone size in some rows; elsewhere it reads once, few, many or a size class.

cdr3_aa cdr3_nt j_call clone_size v_call d_call
CASSSLGGNTEAFF TGCGCCAGCAGCTCTCTGGGGGGAAACACTGAAGCTTTCTTT TRBJ1-1 - TRBV5-1 -
CASSQILVQTNTEAFF TGCGCCAGCAGCCAAATCTTAGTCCAGACGAACACTGAAGCTTTCTTT TRBJ1-1 - TRBV4-1 -
CASSPRTGEETQYF TGTGCCAGCAGCCCCCGGACAGGGGAAGAGACCCAGTACTTC TRBJ2-5 - TRBV9 TRBD1
CASSLGPAGGRETQYF TGTGCCAGCAGCTTAGGACCAGCGGGGGGTCGGGAGACCCAGTACTTC TRBJ2-5 - TRBV7-6 TRBD2
CATSDLVSGYNEQFF TGTGCCACCAGTGATTTGGTCAGCGGATACAATGAGCAGTTCTTC TRBJ2-1 few TRBV24-1 -
CASSLGQVVTEAFF TGTGCCAGCAGCCTGGGACAGGTGGTCACTGAAGCTTTCTTT TRBJ1-1 - TRBV6-1 TRBD1
CATTRGAQGIFGELFF TGTGCCACCACAAGAGGTGCGCAGGGGATTTTCGGGGAGCTGTTTTTT TRBJ2-2 few TRBV11-2 -
CASSSRYHEQFF TGTGCCAGCAGTTCCAGATACCATGAGCAGTTCTTC TRBJ2-1 - TRBV7-9 -
CASSQEETQYF TGTGCCAGCAGCCAGGAGGAGACCCAGTACTTC TRBJ2-5 - TRBV6-1 -
CASSSQGYNEQFF TGTGCCAGCAGTTCTCAGGGGTACAATGAGCAGTTCTTC TRBJ2-1 - TRBV12-3/TRBV12-4 -
CASSLGHLQGGQETQYF TGTGCCAGCAGTTTAGGACACCTTCAAGGGGGGCAAGAGACCCAGTACTTC TRBJ2-5 few TRBV28 -
CASSPPDKPQGNTEAFF TGTGCCAGCTCACCACCAGACAAACCCCAGGGGAACACTGAAGCTTTCTTT TRBJ1-1 - TRBV18 -
CASSLTSAGGQETQYF TGTGCCAGCAGCTTAACATCGGCGGGGGGGCAGGAGACCCAGTACTTC TRBJ2-5 - TRBV7-3 TRBD2
CASRLDGGYTF TGTGCCTCTCGGTTGGACGGAGGCTACACCTTC TRBJ1-2 - TRBV2 -
CASSPKTGDRGPTEAFF TGTGCCAGCTCACCTAAGACAGGGGACCGGGGGCCCACTGAAGCTTTCTTT TRBJ1-1 once TRBV18 TRBD1
CKVTQGGSNTEAFF TGCAAAGTGACCCAGGGGGGGTCGAACACTGAAGCTTTCTTT TRBJ1-1 - TRBV20-1 TRBD1
CASRDRSSYEQYF TGTGCCAGTAGGGACCGAAGCTCCTACGAGCAGTACTTC TRBJ2-7 - TRBV19 -
CASSPFGTQETQYF TGTGCCAGCAGTCCGTTCGGCACCCAAGAGACCCAGTACTTC TRBJ2-5 - TRBV28 -
CASSLRQEQFF TGTGCCAGCAGCCTCCGACAGGAGCAGTTCTTC TRBJ2-1 - TRBV11-3 -
CAISQANQETQYF TGTGCCATCAGCCAGGCAAACCAAGAGACCCAGTACTTC TRBJ2-5 - TRBV10-3 -
CASSSSGETQYF TGTGCCAGCAGTTCCAGCGGGGAGACCCAGTACTTC TRBJ2-5 - TRBV27 -
CASSPTLRGTISNHEQFF TGTGCCAGCAGCCCGACACTCAGGGGGACTATCTCTAACCATGAGCAGTTCTTC TRBJ2-1 - TRBV11-2 -
CASRHDGTYGYTF TGTGCCAGCAGGCATGACGGAACCTATGGCTACACCTTC TRBJ1-2 few TRBV28 -
CASSPQNYGYTF TGTGCCAGCAGCCCACAAAACTATGGCTACACCTTC TRBJ1-2 few TRBV7-9 -
CASSPQTVNTEAFF TGTGCCAGCTCACCCCAGACGGTGAACACTGAAGCTTTCTTT TRBJ1-1 - TRBV18 -
CSARDRPGSTYGYTF TGCAGTGCTAGAGATAGGCCAGGGAGTACTTATGGCTACACCTTC TRBJ1-2 once TRBV20-1 -
CSAAQGLDGYTF TGCAGTGCAGCACAGGGGTTGGATGGCTACACCTTC TRBJ1-2 - TRBV20-1 TRBD1
CASSREGTLSAEQYF TGTGCCAGCAGCCGCGAAGGGACTCTCTCGGCCGAGCAGTACTTC TRBJ2-7 - TRBV6-1 -
CSVESGLQAGYTF TGCAGCGTAGAGTCGGGCCTACAAGCTGGCTACACCTTC TRBJ1-2 - TRBV29-1 -
CASSPTGFSGNTIYF TGTGCCAGCTCACCAACCGGGTTCTCTGGAAACACCATATATTTT TRBJ1-3 - TRBV18 -
CATSDSGRVSINEQFF TGTGCCACCAGTGATTCGGGCAGGGTGTCTATCAATGAGCAGTTCTTC TRBJ2-1 - TRBV24-1 -
CSVARDDYGYTF TGCAGCGTTGCCAGGGACGACTATGGCTACACCTTC TRBJ1-2 medium-sized TRBV29-1 -
CASRRFRQASSYNSPLHF TGCGCCAGCAGGCGTTTCCGACAGGCGAGCTCCTATAATTCACCCCTCCACTTT TRBJ1-6 - TRBV10-2 -
CASSQAGSGGYNEQFF TGTGCCAGCAGCCAAGCGGGTAGCGGGGGCTACAATGAGCAGTTCTTC TRBJ2-1 - TRBV14 TRBD2
CASSERGQGFNEQFF TGTGCCAGCAGCGAGCGGGGACAGGGGTTCAATGAGCAGTTCTTC TRBJ2-1 - TRBV11-3 TRBD1
CASSGESSYNEQFF TGTGCCAGCTCCGGAGAAAGCTCCTACAATGAGCAGTTCTTC TRBJ2-1 - TRBV18 -
CASSTGPPSNEQFF TGTGCCAGCAGCACGGGACCCCCTAGCAATGAGCAGTTCTTC TRBJ2-1 - TRBV5-6 -
CATSGTRGDTQYF TGTGCCACCAGCGGGACACGGGGGGATACGCAGTATTTT TRBJ2-3 few TRBV24-1 -
CASSLVAGYSNQPQHF TGTGCCAGCAGCTTAGTCGCGGGGTATAGCAATCAGCCCCAGCATTTT TRBJ1-5 - TRBV11-3 -
CASRTGGQDTQYF TGCGCCAGCAGGACAGGGGGACAAGATACGCAGTATTTT TRBJ2-3 few TRBV5-1 TRBD1
CASSLAGLSSYNEQFF TGTGCCAGCAGCCTGGCGGGACTGAGCTCCTACAATGAGCAGTTCTTC TRBJ2-1 - TRBV11-2 -
CSVQGWNTEAFF TGCAGCGTTCAGGGGTGGAACACTGAAGCTTTCTTT TRBJ1-1 once TRBV29-1 -
CASSSGQGLPPQHF TGCGCCAGCAGCTCCGGACAGGGATTACCGCCCCAGCATTTT TRBJ1-5 - TRBV4-3 TRBD1
CASARQGATFQETQYF TGTGCCAGCGCCCGGCAAGGGGCTACCTTTCAAGAGACCCAGTACTTC TRBJ2-5 - TRBV2 -
CASSFGTSGSYNEQFF TGTGCCAGCAGCTTCGGGACTAGCGGGAGCTACAATGAGCAGTTCTTC TRBJ2-1 - TRBV9 TRBD2
CASSFYQGSSGNTIYF TGTGCCAGCAGTTTTTATCAGGGGAGCTCTGGAAACACCATATATTTT TRBJ1-3 once TRBV28 -
CASSLQHSGTQQFF TGTGCCAGCAGCTTACAACATAGCGGGACCCAGCAGTTCTTC TRBJ2-1 - TRBV7-3 TRBD2
CASSYSGGSYNEQFF TGTGCCAGCAGTTATAGCGGGGGATCTTACAATGAGCAGTTCTTC TRBJ2-1 - TRBV12-3/TRBV12-4 TRBD2
CASSQDLAAGSYEQYF TGTGCCAGCAGCCAAGATTTGGCCGCAGGGAGCTACGAGCAGTACTTC TRBJ2-7 - TRBV4-2 -
CSGGASYGYTF TGCAGCGGGGGGGCTTCCTATGGCTACACCTTC TRBJ1-2 - TRBV29-1 -
CASTLDRADTQYF TGTGCCAGCACCCTAGACAGGGCAGATACGCAGTATTTT TRBJ2-3 - TRBV11-3 TRBD1
CASSLTPGLAGVTDTQYF TGTGCCAGCAGCCTCACACCGGGACTAGCGGGAGTAACAGATACGCAGTATTTT TRBJ2-3 - TRBV16 TRBD2
CATEGDRGYTF TGTGCCACCGAGGGGGATCGTGGCTACACCTTC TRBJ1-2 - TRBV15 -
CASSLGTYNSPLHF TGTGCCAGCAGCTTAGGGACCTATAATTCACCCCTCCACTTT TRBJ1-6 - TRBV11-2 -
CASSLGNYGYTF TGTGCCAGCAGTTTAGGGAACTATGGCTACACCTTC TRBJ1-2 few TRBV12-3/TRBV12-4 -